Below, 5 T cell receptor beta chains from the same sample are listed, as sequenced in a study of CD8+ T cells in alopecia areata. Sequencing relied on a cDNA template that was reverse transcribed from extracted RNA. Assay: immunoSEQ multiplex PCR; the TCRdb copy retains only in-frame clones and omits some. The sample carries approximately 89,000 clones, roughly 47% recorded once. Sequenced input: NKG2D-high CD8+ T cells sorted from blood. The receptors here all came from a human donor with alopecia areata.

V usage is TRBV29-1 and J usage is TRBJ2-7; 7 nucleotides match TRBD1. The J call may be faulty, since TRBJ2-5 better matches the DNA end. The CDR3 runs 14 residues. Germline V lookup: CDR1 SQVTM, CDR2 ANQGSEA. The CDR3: CSKRTGDGEETQYF. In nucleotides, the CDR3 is TGCAGCAAGCGAACAGGGGATGGAGAAGAGACCCAGTACTTC.

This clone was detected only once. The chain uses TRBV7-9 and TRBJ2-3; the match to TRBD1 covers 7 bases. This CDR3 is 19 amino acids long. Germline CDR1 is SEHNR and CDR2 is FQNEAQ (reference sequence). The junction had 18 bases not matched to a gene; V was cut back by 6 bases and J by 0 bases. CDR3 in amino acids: CASRPTGDSPVQSTDTQYF. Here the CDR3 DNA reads TGTGCCAGCAGGCCGACCGGGGACAGCCCAGTACAAAGCACAGATACGCAGTATTTT.

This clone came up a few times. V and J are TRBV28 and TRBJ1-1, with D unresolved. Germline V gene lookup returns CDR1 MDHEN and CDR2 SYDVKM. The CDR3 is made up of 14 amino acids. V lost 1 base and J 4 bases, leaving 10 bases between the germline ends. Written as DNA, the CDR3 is TGTGCCAGCAGTTTATCCAGGTTTGGCACTGAAGCTTTCTTT. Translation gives CASSLSRFGTEAFF.

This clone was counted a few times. The DNA for the CDR3 is TGTGCCAGCAGCCACCGGCGGGCAGCCCTGGAGACTGAAGCTTTCTTT. It is translated as CASSHRRAALETEAFF. The rearrangement joins TRBV7-2 to TRBJ1-1; D call uncertain. The CDR3 extends over 16 amino acids. V was pared by 5 bases and J by 5 bases, with 21 bases between. In germline, CDR1 is SGHTA, CDR2 FQGNSA.

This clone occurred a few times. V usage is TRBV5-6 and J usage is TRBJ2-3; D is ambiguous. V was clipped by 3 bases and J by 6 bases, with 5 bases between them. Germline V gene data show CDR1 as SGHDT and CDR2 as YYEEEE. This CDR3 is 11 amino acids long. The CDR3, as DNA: TGTGCCAGCAGCTACGGGGATACGCAGTATTTT. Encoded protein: CASSYGDTQYF.